A selection of T cell receptor beta chains follows, all from one sample in a study of chemoradiotherapy in HPV16-positive cancers. Only in-frame clones appear in the TCRdb table, and some are missing; sequencing was by immunoSEQ multiplex PCR. The repertoire holds under 20,000 clones, with under 85% as singletons. Sampling took place from a patient who underwent chemoradiotherapy. The receptors come from a human donor with HPV-associated anogenital cancer. The CDR3 runs from the conserved cysteine through the conserved F or W. The D gene is left open where the match is weak. Clone sizes are given selectively: once, few, many, or a class where the clone is expanded.

cdr3_aa: CASRLAGTSGWLADTQYF
cdr3_nt: TGTGCAAGTCGCTTAGCGGGGACTAGCGGCTGGCTTGCAGATACGCAGTATTTT
clone_size: .
j_call: TRBJ2-3
v_call: TRBV12-2
d_call: .

cdr3_aa: CASSLAGSTQYNEQFF
cdr3_nt: TGCGCCAGCAGCTTGGCGGGATCGACACAATACAATGAGCAGTTCTTC
clone_size: .
j_call: TRBJ2-1
v_call: TRBV5-1
d_call: .

cdr3_aa: CASSLAGNTGELFF
cdr3_nt: TGCGCCAGCAGCTTGGCAGGGAACACCGGGGAGCTGTTTTTT
clone_size: .
j_call: TRBJ2-2
v_call: TRBV5-1
d_call: .

cdr3_aa: CAWSVPTSSGNTIYF
cdr3_nt: TGTGCCTGGAGTGTTCCCACGAGCTCTGGAAACACCATATATTTT
clone_size: few
j_call: TRBJ1-3
v_call: TRBV30
d_call: .

cdr3_aa: CASSLGVQGGNQPQHF
cdr3_nt: TGCGCCAGCAGCTTGGGGGTCCAGGGAGGCAATCAGCCCCAGCATTTT
clone_size: few
j_call: TRBJ1-5
v_call: TRBV5-1
d_call: .

cdr3_aa: CASSRTGEEQYF
cdr3_nt: TGCGCCAGCAGCCGCACAGGGGAAGAGCAGTACTTC
clone_size: few
j_call: TRBJ2-7
v_call: TRBV4-1
d_call: TRBD1

cdr3_aa: CASSKGGQPQHF
cdr3_nt: TGTGCCAGCAGCAAGGGGGGGCAGCCCCAGCATTTT
clone_size: .
j_call: TRBJ1-5
v_call: TRBV21-1
d_call: .

cdr3_aa: CASSSGQGNYGYTF
cdr3_nt: TGTGCCAGCAGCAGTGGACAGGGGAACTATGGCTACACCTTC
clone_size: once
j_call: TRBJ1-2
v_call: TRBV7-9
d_call: TRBD1

cdr3_aa: CASSLGSGTASYNEQFF
cdr3_nt: TGCGCCAGCAGCTTGGGGTCCGGGACAGCTTCCTACAATGAGCAGTTCTTC
clone_size: .
j_call: TRBJ2-1
v_call: TRBV5-1
d_call: TRBD1

cdr3_aa: CASSPDREAFF
cdr3_nt: TGTGCCAGCTCACCGGACAGAGAGGCTTTCTTT
clone_size: few
j_call: TRBJ1-1
v_call: TRBV18
d_call: .

cdr3_aa: CASSGGGSGGHYGYTF
cdr3_nt: TGTGCCAGCAGCGGAGGCGGTTCAGGGGGCCACTATGGCTACACCTTC
clone_size: .
j_call: TRBJ1-2
v_call: TRBV9
d_call: TRBD1

cdr3_aa: CASSLGAGGAGQPQHF
cdr3_nt: TGCGCCAGCAGCTTGGGGGCAGGGGGCGCCGGTCAGCCCCAGCATTTT
clone_size: once
j_call: TRBJ1-5
v_call: TRBV5-1
d_call: TRBD1

cdr3_aa: CASSFALATNEKLFF
cdr3_nt: TGTGCCAGCAGTTTCGCACTTGCAACTAATGAAAAACTGTTTTTT
clone_size: .
j_call: TRBJ1-4
v_call: TRBV27
d_call: .

cdr3_aa: CASSQTGDYGYTF
cdr3_nt: TGCGCCAGCAGCCAGACAGGAGACTATGGCTACACCTTC
clone_size: .
j_call: TRBJ1-2
v_call: TRBV5-1
d_call: .

cdr3_aa: CASSNSRDGQHIQETQYF
cdr3_nt: TGTGCCAGCAGCAACTCCCGGGACGGACAACACATCCAAGAGACCCAGTACTTC
clone_size: .
j_call: TRBJ2-5
v_call: TRBV7-2
d_call: .

cdr3_aa: CASSLPKGGADGYTF
cdr3_nt: TGTGCCAGCAGCTTGCCAAAAGGGGGCGCAGATGGCTACACCTTC
clone_size: .
j_call: TRBJ1-2
v_call: TRBV5-5
d_call: TRBD1

cdr3_aa: CASSPSLLAGAGELFF
cdr3_nt: TGTGCCAGCAGCCCAAGTCTACTAGCGGGGGCCGGGGAGCTGTTTTTT
clone_size: .
j_call: TRBJ2-2
v_call: TRBV7-9
d_call: TRBD2

cdr3_aa: CASSFRTSGTGELFF
cdr3_nt: TGTGCCAGCAGCTTTCGGACTAGCGGGACCGGGGAGCTGTTTTTT
clone_size: .
j_call: TRBJ2-2
v_call: TRBV5-6
d_call: TRBD2

cdr3_aa: CASSLDGYNSPLHF
cdr3_nt: TGTGCCAGCAGCTTAGACGGGTATAATTCACCCCTCCACTTT
clone_size: .
j_call: TRBJ1-6
v_call: TRBV7-2
d_call: .

cdr3_aa: CSVAPSGAGGTQYF
cdr3_nt: TGCAGCGTTGCCCCTAGCGGGGCAGGTGGTACGCAGTATTTT
clone_size: .
j_call: TRBJ2-3
v_call: TRBV29-1
d_call: TRBD2

cdr3_aa: CSAREGRFF
cdr3_nt: TGCAGTGCTAGAGAAGGGAGGTTTTTT
clone_size: .
j_call: TRBJ1-4
v_call: TRBV20-1
d_call: .

cdr3_aa: CASSLGPGNTIYF
cdr3_nt: TGTGCCAGCAGCTTGGGCCCTGGAAACACCATATATTTT
clone_size: .
j_call: TRBJ1-3
v_call: TRBV5-6
d_call: .

cdr3_aa: CASSLLGDQETQYF
cdr3_nt: TGTGCCAGCAGCTTATTAGGCGACCAAGAGACCCAGTACTTC
clone_size: .
j_call: TRBJ2-5
v_call: TRBV7-9
d_call: .

cdr3_aa: CASSTGTTEEAFF
cdr3_nt: TGTGCCAGCAGCACGGGCACAACTGAGGAAGCTTTCTTT
clone_size: .
j_call: TRBJ1-1
v_call: TRBV7-9
d_call: .

cdr3_aa: CASSQVRGQGADTQYF
cdr3_nt: TGTGCCAGCAGCCAAGTCAGGGGGCAGGGCGCAGATACGCAGTATTTT
clone_size: .
j_call: TRBJ2-3
v_call: TRBV4-2
d_call: TRBD1

cdr3_aa: CASSTLAGKETQYF
cdr3_nt: TGTGCCAGCAGCACACTAGCGGGGAAAGAGACCCAGTACTTC
clone_size: .
j_call: TRBJ2-5
v_call: TRBV7-9
d_call: TRBD2

cdr3_aa: CASTYRQGRGSTDTQYF
cdr3_nt: TGTGCCAGCACCTACCGCCAGGGGCGGGGGAGCACAGATACGCAGTATTTT
clone_size: .
j_call: TRBJ2-3
v_call: TRBV13
d_call: .

cdr3_aa: CASSIPGRRTEAFF
cdr3_nt: TGTGCCAGTAGTATCCCGGGACGGCGGACTGAAGCTTTCTTT
clone_size: few
j_call: TRBJ1-1
v_call: TRBV19
d_call: .

cdr3_aa: CASRGDATEAFF
cdr3_nt: TGTGCTAGTCGGGGGGATGCCACTGAAGCTTTCTTT
clone_size: .
j_call: TRBJ1-1
v_call: TRBV12-5
d_call: .

cdr3_aa: CASSGGWGTSILF
cdr3_nt: TGTGCCAGCAGCGGAGGGTGGGGGACTAGTATTCTCTTC
clone_size: few
j_call: TRBJ2-1
v_call: TRBV5-4
d_call: TRBD2

cdr3_aa: CASSYRGSTYEQYF
cdr3_nt: TGTGCCAGCAGTTACAGAGGAAGTACCTACGAGCAGTACTTC
clone_size: once
j_call: TRBJ2-7
v_call: TRBV6-5
d_call: .

cdr3_aa: CASKKTGGNPEAFF
cdr3_nt: TGTGCCAGCAAGAAGACAGGGGGAAACCCTGAAGCTTTCTTT
clone_size: .
j_call: TRBJ1-1
v_call: TRBV2
d_call: TRBD1

cdr3_aa: CASSYTDTQYF
cdr3_nt: TGTGCCAGCAGCTACACAGATACGCAGTATTTT
clone_size: .
j_call: TRBJ2-3
v_call: TRBV7-2
d_call: .

cdr3_aa: CASGDSTDTQYF
cdr3_nt: TGTGCCAGCGGGGACAGCACAGATACGCAGTATTTT
clone_size: .
j_call: TRBJ2-3
v_call: TRBV6-6
d_call: .

cdr3_aa: CATSRVGQDGYTF
cdr3_nt: TGTGCCACCAGCAGAGTGGGACAGGATGGCTACACCTTC
clone_size: .
j_call: TRBJ1-2
v_call: TRBV15
d_call: TRBD1

cdr3_aa: CASLAGGTSYNEQFF
cdr3_nt: TGTGCCAGTTTAGCGGGGGGGACGTCGTACAATGAGCAGTTCTTC
clone_size: .
j_call: TRBJ2-1
v_call: TRBV19
d_call: TRBD2

cdr3_aa: CASSRRGAGGSTDTQYF
cdr3_nt: TGTGCCAGCAGCCGAAGGGGAGCGGGGGGAAGCACAGATACGCAGTATTTT
clone_size: .
j_call: TRBJ2-3
v_call: TRBV11-2
d_call: TRBD2

cdr3_aa: CASSGGQGSAGELFF
cdr3_nt: TGTGCCAGCAGTGGGGGACAGGGGTCGGCGGGGGAGCTGTTTTTT
clone_size: .
j_call: TRBJ2-2
v_call: TRBV2
d_call: TRBD1

cdr3_aa: CASSKVGRGGSNTEAFF
cdr3_nt: TGTGCCAGCAGCAAAGTGGGGAGAGGGGGATCGAACACTGAAGCTTTCTTT
clone_size: .
j_call: TRBJ1-1
v_call: TRBV21-1
d_call: .

cdr3_aa: CASSLRGLAGGYNEQFF
cdr3_nt: TGTGCCAGCAGCTTAAGGGGACTAGCGGGGGGTTACAATGAGCAGTTCTTC
clone_size: .
j_call: TRBJ2-1
v_call: TRBV11-3
d_call: TRBD2

cdr3_aa: CASSVGSGSRRRETQYF
cdr3_nt: TGTGCCAGCAGTGTAGGGTCCGGGAGTCGGAGGCGAGAGACCCAGTACTTC
clone_size: .
j_call: TRBJ2-5
v_call: TRBV2
d_call: .

cdr3_aa: CASNLHGWGPETQYF
cdr3_nt: TGTGCCAGCAACCTTCACGGTTGGGGTCCCGAGACCCAGTACTTC
clone_size: .
j_call: TRBJ2-5
v_call: TRBV7-2
d_call: .

cdr3_aa: CASSPSRSEQFF
cdr3_nt: TGTGCCAGCAGCCCCAGTAGGAGTGAGCAGTTCTTC
clone_size: .
j_call: TRBJ2-1
v_call: TRBV14
d_call: .

cdr3_aa: CAWSSHQRGAYNEQFF
cdr3_nt: TGTGCCTGGAGTTCTCATCAGCGGGGGGCTTACAATGAGCAGTTCTTC
clone_size: .
j_call: TRBJ2-1
v_call: TRBV30
d_call: TRBD2

cdr3_aa: CASSFTGTGRGEQPQHF
cdr3_nt: TGTGCCAGCAGCTTTACCGGGACAGGAAGGGGAGAACAGCCCCAGCATTTT
clone_size: .
j_call: TRBJ1-5
v_call: TRBV7-2
d_call: TRBD1

cdr3_aa: CASSLLARGSSDTQYF
cdr3_nt: TGCGCCAGCAGCTTACTTGCTAGGGGGAGTTCGGATACGCAGTATTTT
clone_size: .
j_call: TRBJ2-3
v_call: TRBV5-1
d_call: .

cdr3_aa: CASSFRGGGEQYF
cdr3_nt: TGTGCCAGCAGCTTCCGAGGGGGCGGCGAGCAGTACTTC
clone_size: .
j_call: TRBJ2-7
v_call: TRBV7-2
d_call: TRBD1

cdr3_aa: CAIGGLAGGIIDTQYF
cdr3_nt: TGTGCCATCGGGGGCCTAGCGGGGGGGATTATAGATACGCAGTATTTT
clone_size: .
j_call: TRBJ2-3
v_call: TRBV10-3
d_call: TRBD2

cdr3_aa: CASRKDRGTGELFF
cdr3_nt: TGCGCCAGCAGAAAAGACAGGGGCACCGGGGAGCTGTTTTTT
clone_size: .
j_call: TRBJ2-2
v_call: TRBV5-1
d_call: TRBD1

cdr3_aa: CATRGASQETQYF
cdr3_nt: TGTGCCACCAGGGGTGCTAGTCAAGAGACCCAGTACTTC
clone_size: .
j_call: TRBJ2-5
v_call: TRBV15
d_call: .

cdr3_aa: CASSPNRHQNTEAFF
cdr3_nt: TGTGCCAGTAGCCCCAATCGACACCAGAACACTGAAGCTTTCTTT
clone_size: .
j_call: TRBJ1-1
v_call: TRBV19
d_call: .

cdr3_aa: CASSQGAGTSISPLHF
cdr3_nt: TGTGCCAGCAGCCAAGGGGCGGGGACATCCATTTCACCCCTCCACTTT
clone_size: few
j_call: TRBJ1-6
v_call: TRBV4-2
d_call: .

cdr3_aa: CASSSRLAGSSYEQYF
cdr3_nt: TGTGCCAGCAGCTCCAGACTAGCGGGGTCTTCCTACGAGCAGTACTTC
clone_size: .
j_call: TRBJ2-7
v_call: TRBV7-9
d_call: TRBD2

cdr3_aa: CASSLQAHEQFF
cdr3_nt: TGTGCCAGCAGCTTACAAGCCCATGAGCAGTTCTTC
clone_size: .
j_call: TRBJ2-1
v_call: TRBV7-6
d_call: .

cdr3_aa: CASSLSKGRGFSGAFF
cdr3_nt: TGTGCCAGCAGCTTAAGTAAGGGACGGGGGTTTTCGGGAGCTTTCTTT
clone_size: once
j_call: TRBJ1-1
v_call: TRBV11-2
d_call: .

cdr3_aa: CASSLQGPFPNEQFF
cdr3_nt: TGTGCCAGCAGCTTACAGGGACCCTTTCCCAATGAGCAGTTCTTC
clone_size: .
j_call: TRBJ2-1
v_call: TRBV7-2
d_call: .

cdr3_aa: CASSKWRIRGRFTEAFF
cdr3_nt: TGTGCCAGCAGCAAATGGCGGATAAGGGGGCGCTTCACTGAAGCTTTCTTT
clone_size: .
j_call: TRBJ1-1
v_call: TRBV21-1
d_call: .